This TCR beta chain was recovered during a study of cytomegalovirus exposure and HLA in healthy donors. Broader study findings: Among TCR beta chains, those listed as cytomegalovirus-associated numbered around 180. A later analysis found first-cohort TCR clusters tended to co-occur in the 130 or so validation repertoires.

V lost 3 bases and J lost 3; bases outside the gene matches: 12. Germline CDR1 and CDR2: SGHDT and YYEEEE. The CDR3 totals 17 residues. The assay was immunoSEQ multiplex PCR, and TCRdb's table has in-frame clones only and misses some. The data contain some 200,000 clones, more than 65% of them singletons. About this clone itself: Its cognate antigen is unknown.

J is TRBJ2-1 and V is TRBV5-6; 7 nucleotides agree with TRBD2. This clonotype was sampled from a woman younger than 30 in good health and CMV-seropositive. Specimen: PBMCs. In nucleotides, the CDR3 is TGTGCCAGCAGCTCGAAACTCGGGACTACATACTACAATGAGCAGTTCTTC. It encodes CASSSKLGTTYYNEQFF.